This entry lists 21 T cell receptor beta chains sequenced from one sample in a study of cytomegalovirus exposure and HLA in healthy donors. Primers: 60 Vbeta forward and 13 Jbeta reverse. The assay was immunoSEQ multiplex PCR, and TCRdb's table has in-frame clones only and misses some. The table includes about 130,000 clones, 80% to 90% detected once. Input material: PBMCs. Source of these receptors: a woman aged 30 to 39 in good health and CMV-seronegative.

J is TRBJ2-1 and V is TRBV2; D remains ambiguous. V gave up 4 bases and J gave up 0 bases, with 10 bases separating them. The CDR3 covers 15 residues. Germline V gene lookup returns CDR1 SNHLY and CDR2 FYNNEI. The CDR3 coding sequence is TGTGCCAGCAGTGCTGGGCGAAGCTCCTACAATGAGCAGTTCTTC. It yields the protein CASSAGRSSYNEQFF.

The chain employs TRBV30 and TRBJ2-2; possible D gene TRBD1, 6 bases. The V gene's germline CDR1 is GTSNPN and CDR2 SVGIG (reference sequence). V lost 2 bases to trimming and J lost 7 bases, with 14 bases between them. The CDR3 consists of 14 residues. In nucleotides, the CDR3 is TGTGCCTGGAGTAGGTGGGGGCGAAGCGGGGAGCTGTTTTTT. It codes for CAWSRWGRSGELFF.

This clone came up once. The chain couples TRBV5-1 to TRBJ2-7; D perhaps matches TRBD2 (5 bases). The V and J ends lost 1 base and 4 bases respectively, with 18 bases between them. This CDR3 is built from 16 residues. From germline, CDR1 is SGHRS and CDR2 YFSETQ. CDR3 sequence (DNA): TGCGCCAGCAGCTTGATGTCGGGCAATAGCGTGTACGAGCAGTACTTC. This sequence encodes CASSLMSGNSVYEQYF.

The CDR3 nucleotides read TGTGCCAGCAGTGAAGGGGGACAGGGGACAGATACGCAGTATTTT. This gives the protein CASSEGGQGTDTQYF. The rearrangement uses TRBV6-1 and TRBJ2-3; 10 nucleotides line up with TRBD1. V trimming: 1 base; J trimming: 3 bases; junction bases outside the gene matches: 1. Germline CDR1 is MNHNS and CDR2 is SASEGT. The CDR3 extends over 15 amino acids.

This clone was seen more than once but under ten times. The V gene is TRBV5-6, the J gene TRBJ1-4; TRBD1 matches 12 bases. V shed 3 bases and J 10 bases; nucleotides not matched to a gene: 7. The CDR3 totals 15 residues. CDR1 is SGHDT and CDR2 is YYEEEE in the germline V gene. In nucleotides, the CDR3 is TGTGCCAGCAGCTCGGAGGGACAGGGGGCTGGAAAACTGTTTTTT. It specifies CASSSEGQGAGKLFF.

The V gene is TRBV18, the J gene TRBJ2-5, with no clear D. Trimming took off 6 bases at V and 5 bases at J, with 13 bases between the two ends. The CDR3 covers 13 residues. Germline CDR1 is KGHSH and CDR2 is LQKENI. CDR3 DNA: TGTGCCAGCTCCCCTTTATCTCCGGAGACCCAGTACTTC. Translation: CASSPLSPETQYF.

V usage is TRBV7-9 and J usage is TRBJ2-2, with a weak D call TRBD1 (5 bases). The CDR3 loop spans 14 amino acids. The V gene's germline CDR1 is SEHNR and CDR2 FQNEAQ (reference sequence). Trimming took off 5 bases at V and 1 base at J, with 8 bases between the two ends. Here the CDR3 DNA reads TGTGCCAGCAGCAAGACAGAGAACACCGGGGAGCTGTTTTTT. Encoded protein: CASSKTENTGELFF.

The V call is TRBV7-9, the J call TRBJ1-6; D gene ambiguous. This CDR3 is built from 12 residues. Germline-derived CDR1 and CDR2 are SEHNR and FQNEAQ (reference sequence). Trimming removed 1 base at V and 13 bases at J, with 8 bases between. The CDR3 DNA follows: TGTGCCAGCAGCTTAGGACTCATCCCCCTCCACTTT. This translates into CASSLGLIPLHF.

This chain uses TRBV7-9 with TRBJ2-3; 7 bases are shared with TRBD2. The CDR3 is 16 residues long. V trimming: 0 bases; J trimming: 0 bases; junction bases outside the gene matches: 3. Germline V gene lookup returns CDR1 SEHNR and CDR2 FQNEAQ (reference sequence). CDR3 loop: CASSLALRESTDTQYF. The CDR3 DNA follows: TGTGCCAGCAGCTTAGCGTTGCGGGAGAGCACAGATACGCAGTATTTT.

The chain uses TRBV6-1 and TRBJ2-7, with D possibly matching TRBD2 (7 bases). CDR3 length: 14 amino acids. Germline assignment: CDR1 MNHNS and CDR2 SASEGT. V was clipped by 2 bases and J by 4 bases, with 12 bases between them. Written as DNA, the CDR3 is TGTGCCAGCAGTGAACCAAGCGGGACATACGAGCAGTACTTC. Translated: CASSEPSGTYEQYF.

V usage is TRBV2 and J usage is TRBJ1-5; D ambiguous. Trimming left V 1 base short and J 3 bases short, with 10 bases between. From germline, CDR1 is SNHLY and CDR2 FYNNEI. CDR3 length equals 15 residues. The DNA of the CDR3 is TGTGCCAGCAGTGAAGTCGCCCCTACCAATCAGCCCCAGCATTTT. It encodes CASSEVAPTNQPQHF.

The chain has TRBV18 and TRBJ1-4, with D possibly being TRBD1 (5 bases). The V and J ends lost 2 bases and 6 bases respectively, with 7 bases between them. The CDR3 spans 13 residues. CDR1 KGHSH and CDR2 LQKENI come from the germline V gene. The CDR3 protein is CASSPDSYEKLFF. The CDR3, as DNA: TGTGCCAGCTCACCAGACAGCTATGAAAAACTGTTTTTT.

The chain has TRBV4-3 and TRBJ2-1; tentative D call: TRBD2 (6 bases). The V and J ends lost 0 bases and 2 bases respectively, with 14 bases between them. Germline CDR1 LGHNA, CDR2 YSLEER. The CDR3 length is 17 residues. CDR3 coding DNA: TGCGCCAGCAGCCAAGATTGGGCAAGCGGGCCCTACAATGAGCAGTTCTTC. It codes for CASSQDWASGPYNEQFF.

The rearrangement links TRBV30 to TRBJ2-7; D is perhaps TRBD2 (5 bases). V was cut by 0 bases and J by 4 bases, with 13 bases left in between. CDR1 and CDR2 from the germline V gene are GTSNPN and SVGIG (reference sequence). The CDR3 runs 14 residues. CDR3 loop: CAWSVPGVDYEQYF. DNA of the CDR3: TGTGCCTGGAGTGTCCCCGGGGTGGATTACGAGCAGTACTTC.

The chain joins TRBV4-3 to TRBJ1-6; D gene ambiguous. CDR1 LGHNA and CDR2 YSLEER come from the germline V gene. V lost 1 base and J 9 bases, leaving 13 bases between the germline ends. The CDR3 consists of 15 residues. CDR3 nucleotides: TGCGCCAGCAGCCAAGTGGGCGGGTTCGGTTCACCCCTCCACTTT. The encoded protein is CASSQVGGFGSPLHF.

V usage is TRBV19 and J usage is TRBJ2-4, with D hard to call. This CDR3 comprises 14 residues. V lost 6 bases and J 8 bases, leaving 17 bases between the germline ends. The germline CDR1 and CDR2 sequences are LNHDA and SQIVND (reference sequence). The CDR3 region has the DNA TGTGCCAGTAGCCAATCCCAAAAGCGAGACATTCAGTACTTC. Encoded protein: CASSQSQKRDIQYF.

The J gene is TRBJ2-5, the V gene TRBV6-4; possible D gene TRBD2, 5 bases. Germline V lookup: CDR1 MRHNA, CDR2 SNTAGT. V lost 6 bases, J lost 2 bases, and 22 bases lay in between. The CDR3 has 17 amino acids. CDR3 amino acids: CASSLRERRTNQETQYF. The CDR3 nucleotides read TGTGCCAGCAGCCTCCGGGAACGCCGAACGAATCAAGAGACCCAGTACTTC.

The chain is built from TRBV19 and TRBJ2-3; weak D call: TRBD1 (6 bases). There are 13 residues in the CDR3. Germline V gene data show CDR1 as LNHDA and CDR2 as SQIVND (reference sequence). V lost 7 bases, J lost 4 bases, and 12 bases lay in between. The CDR3 region is CASKRTVADTQYF. CDR3 bases: TGTGCCAGTAAGAGGACAGTCGCAGATACGCAGTATTTT.

This chain links TRBV27 with TRBJ2-5; 11 bases are shared with TRBD2. In germline, CDR1 is MNHEY, CDR2 SMNVEV (reference sequence). V lost 5 bases and J lost 11; bases outside the gene matches: 10. The CDR3 is made up of 14 amino acids. The DNA of the CDR3 is TGTGCCAGCAGTCCACTAGCGGGAGTTGGTGAGCAGTACTTC. Protein product: CASSPLAGVGEQYF.

The CDR3 loop is CASSLTVNYGYTF. CDR3 in DNA: TGTGCCAGCAGTTTGACAGTTAACTATGGCTACACCTTC. The chain combines TRBV28 with TRBJ1-2; D possibly corresponds to TRBD1 (5 bases). V dropped 3 bases and J dropped 1 base, with 6 bases sitting between them. The CDR3 has 13 amino acids. Germline CDR1 MDHEN, CDR2 SYDVKM.

V and J are TRBV19 and TRBJ2-1, with 8 bases aligning to TRBD1. CDR1 and CDR2 (germline): LNHDA, SQIVND (reference sequence). The ends lost 3 bases at V and 7 bases at J; junction bases unmatched: 5. The CDR3 sequence is 14 residues long. Here the CDR3 DNA reads TGTGCCAGTAGTATCTCCAGGGGGCGGAATGAGCAGTTCTTC. Encoded protein: CASSISRGRNEQFF.